This T cell receptor (beta chain) was sequenced for a study of OX40 agonist ivuxolimab in advanced cancers. Overall study context: Patients treated during dose escalation were battling hepatocellular carcinoma, melanoma, renal cell or head and neck cancer. Points from the study as a whole: At doses 0.1 to 3.0 mg/kg, CD4+ and CD8+ clones expanded.

This CDR3 is built from 18 residues. Germline V gene sequence: CDR1 SGHTA, CDR2 FQGNSA. V was clipped by 1 base and J by 5 bases; unmatched bases: 13. Note on this clone: Antigen specificity is unknown.

Repertoires were generated with immunoSEQ multiplex PCR, while TCRdb's copy carries only in-frame clones and drops some. The repertoire holds 50,000 to 65,000 clones, 88% seen once, with about 5% in the top ten. Patients who had autoimmune disease history or got systemic immunosuppression were left out. The V gene is TRBV7-2, the J gene TRBJ2-5; 10 nucleotides line up with TRBD2. The sequencing here drew on CD4+ or CD8+ T cells sorted from blood, taken in a trial of the OX40 agonist ivuxolimab. This receptor was identified in an adult with an advanced solid tumor such as melanoma, head and neck, liver or kidney cancer. The CDR3 spells CASSLGSLAGAASETQYF. CDR3 nucleotide sequence: TGTGCCAGCAGCTTAGGTAGCCTAGCGGGAGCTGCTTCGGAGACCCAGTACTTC.